This T cell receptor (beta chain) was documented in a study of beta chain features in type 1 diabetes. Study as a whole: Sorted cells, about 98,000,000 in number, were examined across all samples. Overall study findings and caveats: Researchers report that Type 1 diabetes patients had moderately but significantly shorter TCRB CDR3s across all four CD4+ subsets. Whatever favoring of shorter templates PCR might show would apply equally to patients and controls. There were fewer insertions and more deletions at the VDJ junctions of type 1 diabetes patients.

CDR1 KGHSH and CDR2 LQKENI come from the germline V gene. This CDR3 contains 16 residues. The trim removed 3 bases at V and 3 bases at J, leaving 9 bases unmatched. cDNA synthesis used the whole RNA isolate, giving expressed TCRB sequences. Some clones are missing from TCRdb's copy, which holds only in-frame ones; the method was immunoSEQ multiplex PCR. The data contain hundreds of thousands of clones, around 15% of them singletons. Sampling consisted of one heparinised blood draw per donor, averaging about 116 mL. In the case of this clone: As yet, its antigen is unknown.

The receptor's source is a man younger than 35 with type 1 diabetes. The sample comprised naive CD4+ T cells from blood. This rearrangement joins TRBV18 to TRBJ2-7; the match to TRBD1 covers 9 bases. CDR3 protein: CASSPPSGTGSYEQYF. CDR3 in DNA: TGTGCCAGCTCACCCCCCTCCGGGACAGGGAGCTACGAGCAGTACTTC.